The 18 T cell receptor beta chains below were found in one sample sequenced in a study of beta chain features in type 1 diabetes (dated by TCRdb to the late 2010s). Study-wide conclusions, independent of this receptor: In all four CD4+ subsets, TCRB CDR3 length was moderately but significantly shorter in type 1 diabetes patients.

No antigen has been identified for these receptors. To prepare the library, the immunoSEQ multiplex PCR assay was applied. The entire isolated RNA was reverse transcribed using the High Capacity cDNA Reverse Transcription Kit, and thus expressed TCRB transcripts were sequenced. TCRdb retrieved this table from immuneACCESS and kept in-frame rearrangements only. Not all clones are present; in checked studies, unresolved V genes account for under half, and no reason is known for the remainder. The sample table contains about 120,000 clones; only one count was recorded for less than 20% of them. 2% to 2.5% of the sample is in the top ten clones. Sequencing was done on a sample of central memory CD4+ T cells from blood. Receptors originate from a man aged 25 to 40 with type 1 diabetes.

This clone was counted between two and nine times. V usage is TRBV4-3 and J usage is TRBJ2-2; D remains unclear. Trimming took 3 bases from V and 6 from J, leaving 11 bases between them. Germline lookup yields CDR1 LGHNA and CDR2 YSLEER. This CDR3 is built from 14 residues. In nucleotides, the CDR3 is TGCGCCAGCAGCCACTCGGTTCAGGCCGGGGAGCTGTTTTTT. It codes for CASSHSVQAGELFF.

This clone came up many times. The chain uses TRBV9 and TRBJ2-1; 7 bases are shared with TRBD1. The J segment lost 6 bases and the V segment lost 4 bases, leaving 10 bases of the junction unmatched. There are 15 residues in the CDR3. From germline, CDR1 is SGDLS and CDR2 YYNGEE. The CDR3, as DNA: TGTGCCAGCAGCACCCAGACAGGGATAATCAATGAGCAGTTCTTC. Protein sequence: CASSTQTGIINEQFF.

This chain joins TRBV29-1 and TRBJ1-2, with D perhaps TRBD1 (6 bases). Per the germline V gene, CDR1 is SQVTM and CDR2 is ANQGSEA. Trimming shortened V by 2 bases and J by 0 bases, and 16 bases separated the two germline ends. This CDR3 is built from 16 residues. This CDR3 reads CSVEYAQGRTNYGYTF. CDR3 nucleotide sequence: TGCAGCGTTGAATATGCACAGGGACGTACTAACTATGGCTACACCTTC.

V and J are TRBV5-4 and TRBJ1-1; D is unclear. Germline CDR1 SGHNT, CDR2 YYREEE (reference sequence). Trimming left V 4 bases short and J 1 base short, with 8 bases between. The CDR3 spans 13 residues. The DNA for the CDR3 is TGTGCCAGCAGCCAGGATCCGAACACTGAAGCTTTCTTT. Protein product: CASSQDPNTEAFF.

The V call is TRBV25-1, the J call TRBJ2-5; D may be TRBD2 (5 bases). The CDR3 is 14 residues long. V lost 7 bases, J lost 2 bases, and 14 bases lay in between. Looked up from germline, CDR1 is MGHDK and CDR2 is SYGVNS. This CDR3 reads CASTHGLSQETQYF. In DNA, the CDR3 is TGTGCCAGCACCCATGGACTGTCACAAGAGACCCAGTACTTC.

The genes are TRBV7-2 and TRBJ2-1; 10 bases fit TRBD2. In germline, CDR1 is SGHTA, CDR2 FQGNSA. V was clipped by 5 bases and J by 4 bases; unmatched bases: 5. This CDR3 has 15 residues. CDR3 residues: CASSRPSGGYNEQFF. The CDR3 DNA reads as TGTGCCAGCAGCCGTCCTAGCGGGGGTTACAATGAGCAGTTCTTC. The full variable domain, completed using reference TRBV7-2 and TRBJ2-1, is GAGVSQSPSNKVTEKGKDVELRCDPISGHTALYWYRQSLGQGLEFLIYFQGNSAPDKSGLPSDRFSAERTGGSVSTLTIQRTQQEDSAVYLCASSRPSGGYNEQFFGPGTRLTVL.

This clone was seen ten or more times. The chain couples TRBV7-9 to TRBJ1-6; 7 positions agree with TRBD1. The germline V gene has CDR1 SEHNR and CDR2 FQNEAQ (reference sequence). The CDR3 totals 16 residues. After removal of 3 bases from V and 9 bases from J, the junction contained 11 bases not matched to a gene. The CDR3 DNA sequence: TGTGCCAGCAGCTTCCAGACAGGGAAAGGGAGTTCACCCCTCCACTTT. It is translated as CASSFQTGKGSSPLHF.

This chain connects TRBV29-1 to TRBJ1-1, with TRBD1 as a possible D gene (6 bases). The CDR3 runs 15 residues. V was clipped by 5 bases and J by 3 bases, with 19 bases between them. The germline CDR1 and CDR2 sequences are SQVTM and ANQGSEA. CDR3 in amino acids: CSVQFSGTLDTEAFF. The CDR3 nucleotides read TGCAGCGTTCAATTCTCCGGGACATTAGACACTGAAGCTTTCTTT.

This clone was observed a handful of times. This rearrangement joins TRBV14 to TRBJ1-4; TRBD1 agrees at 9 bases. This CDR3 region has 15 residues. CDR1 is SGHDN, CDR2 FVKESK, per germline. Trimming cost V 3 bases and J 4 bases; bases outside gene matches: 3. The CDR3 loop reads CASSHRTGDNEKLFF. CDR3 DNA: TGTGCCAGCAGCCACCGGACAGGGGATAATGAAAAACTGTTTTTT.

This clone has more than one count but fewer than ten. The chain has TRBV10-3 and TRBJ2-5, with 10 bases that match TRBD2. Germline V gene sequence: CDR1 ENHRY, CDR2 SYGVKD. The V gene end was trimmed by 11 bases and the J gene end by 4 bases; junction bases not matched to a gene: 7. The CDR3 extends over 13 amino acids. The CDR3 bases are TGTGCCTCAGCGGGGGGGCCTCCAGAGACCCAGTACTTC. It codes for CASAGGPPETQYF.

Only a few counts were recorded for this clone. J is TRBJ2-7 and V is TRBV6-5, with a weak D call TRBD2 (6 bases). Germline V gene lookup returns CDR1 MNHEY and CDR2 SVGAGI. This CDR3 has 15 residues. The V end was cut by 0 bases, the J end by 2 bases, with 11 bases between. Here the CDR3 DNA reads TGTGCCAGCAGTTACTCTACCGGAGGGGCCTACGAGCAGTACTTC. Translating gives CASSYSTGGAYEQYF.

This clone has only a few counts. This rearrangement joins TRBV18 to TRBJ1-2; 8 bases match TRBD1. The V gene's germline CDR1 is KGHSH and CDR2 LQKENI. J lost 6 bases, V lost 6 bases, and 12 bases had no gene match. The CDR3 runs 15 residues. CDR3 in amino acids: CASSREGQGIDGYTF. The DNA for the CDR3 is TGTGCCAGCTCCCGGGAAGGACAGGGCATAGATGGCTACACCTTC.

The sample holds a few counts of this clone. The V gene is TRBV2, the J gene TRBJ2-7, with D perhaps matching TRBD2 (6 bases). Germline CDR1 SNHLY, CDR2 FYNNEI. V lost 5 bases to trimming and J lost 0 bases, with 11 bases between them. There are 14 residues in the CDR3. CDR3 in amino acids: CASSRDFSSYEQYF. As DNA, the CDR3 is TGTGCCAGCAGTCGGGACTTTAGCTCCTACGAGCAGTACTTC. The full variable domain, in which reference TRBV2 and TRBJ2-7 provide the parts outside the CDR3, is EPEVTQTPSHQVTQMGQEVILRCVPISNHLYFYWYRQILGQKVEFLVSFYNNEISEKSEIFDDQFSVERPDGSNFTLKIRSTKLEDSAMYFCASSRDFSSYEQYFGPGTRLTVT.

The V gene is TRBV9, the J gene TRBJ1-2, with D possibly matching TRBD1 (5 bases). The CDR3 covers 14 residues. Trimming cost V 0 bases and J 7 bases, with 13 bases left between them. Germline assignment: CDR1 SGDLS and CDR2 YYNGEE. For the CDR3, the DNA is TGTGCCAGCAGCGTAGGACCAGGGCTTGGTGGCTACACCTTC. Translation gives CASSVGPGLGGYTF.

This chain uses TRBV5-4 with TRBJ2-7; 7 nucleotides line up with TRBD1. V shed 3 bases, J shed 3 bases, and the junction held 3 bases outside the gene matches. Germline CDR1 is SGHNT and CDR2 is YYREEE (reference sequence). The CDR3 runs to 13 residues. The CDR3 loop reads CASSSPGGYEQYF. DNA of the CDR3: TGTGCCAGCAGCTCTCCAGGGGGCTACGAGCAGTACTTC.

A single count supports this clone. V gene TRBV9 combines with J gene TRBJ1-4; D call uncertain. CDR3 length: 13 amino acids. Germline V lookup: CDR1 SGDLS, CDR2 YYNGEE. The V end was cut by 0 bases, the J end by 7 bases, with 7 bases between. CDR3 protein: CASSVATGEKLFF. Written as DNA, the CDR3 is TGTGCCAGCAGCGTAGCTACGGGTGAAAAACTGTTTTTT.

This rearrangement joins TRBV29-1 to TRBJ1-1; the D gene is possibly TRBD1 (6 bases). The germline V gene has CDR1 SQVTM and CDR2 ANQGSEA. Trimming left V 6 bases short and J 6 bases short, with 17 bases between. This CDR3 contains 13 residues. This chain's CDR3 is CSVLQGERAEAFF. The CDR3 region has the DNA TGCAGCGTATTACAGGGTGAGAGAGCTGAAGCTTTCTTT.

V is TRBV5-4 and J is TRBJ2-3, with D unclear. The CDR3 spans 14 residues. V lost 1 base to trimming and J lost 1 base, with 7 bases between them. Germline loops: CDR1 SGHNT, CDR2 YYREEE (reference sequence). Here the CDR3 DNA reads TGTGCCAGCAGCTTGAGTAGGGGCACAGATACGCAGTATTTT. As protein: CASSLSRGTDTQYF.